The 9 T cell receptor beta chains below were found in one sample sequenced in a study of human T cells and chemical hapten exposure (dated by TCRdb to the early 2020s). Receptor amplification or capture employed RACE. The instrument given in TCRdb is NextSeq 500. TCRdb reprocessed the public reads (quality trimming at Q25 with fastp, clone calling with MiXCR) and kept in-frame beta chains. CDR3 protein sequences are deduplicated, and each keeps its most common genes and DNA. The sample yields more than 250,000 distinct CDR3 sequences; just under 8% were counted once. Of the sample, approximately 1.2% falls within the top ten clones. Read against the paper, the sample's time point label means: pre-sensitization, week 0. This specimen's treatment or condition label, interpreted: therapeutic diphenylcyclopropenone sensitization with weekly scalp DPC. Here the sequenced sample was whole blood, taken in connection with sensitization to the hapten diphenylcyclopropenone (DPC). These receptors all come from a man aged 18 to 35 with alopecia areata. Some clones in this sample may be carry-over from other donors' samples.

This clonotype was seen ten or more times. This rearrangement joins TRBV10-3 to TRBJ2-2; D ambiguous. CDR1 and CDR2 (germline): ENHRY, SYGVKD. With 2 bases removed from V and 1 base from J, the gap between germline ends came to 8 bases. The CDR3 length is 15 residues. The CDR3 DNA sequence: TGTGCCATCAGTGAGGGGCAGATGAACACCGGGGAGCTGTTTTTT. Protein sequence: CAISEGQMNTGELFF.

This clonotype was seen repeatedly, ten times or more. The rearrangement joins TRBV29-1 to TRBJ2-7; D might be TRBD1 (5 bases). Trimming shortened V by 6 bases and J by 3 bases, and 9 bases separated the two germline ends. CDR3 length: 11 amino acids. The germline CDR1 and CDR2 sequences are SQVTM and ANQGSEA. CDR3 bases: TGCAGCGTAACCGACAGCTACGAGCAGTACGTC. Translation: CSVTDSYEQYV.

J is TRBJ1-2 and V is TRBV12-3 or TRBV12-4; 10 nucleotides match TRBD1. Unmatched junction bases numbered 8, after V lost 5 bases and J lost 5 bases. The CDR3 has 15 amino acids. CDR3 nucleotide sequence: TGTGCCAGCAGTCCCCGACAGGGGGCGGGATATGGCTACACCTTC. It encodes CASSPRQGAGYGYTF.

This clonotype has a handful of counts. The rearrangement links TRBV5-1 to TRBJ1-6; no clear D gene. Trimming took off 0 bases at V and 7 bases at J, with 8 bases between the two ends. The CDR3 loop spans 14 amino acids. Germline loops: CDR1 SGHRS, CDR2 YFSETQ. The CDR3 protein is CASSLEQINSPLHF. CDR3 sequence (DNA): TGCGCCAGCAGCTTGGAACAGATAAATTCACCCCTCCACTTT.

There are many counts of this clonotype. This sequence joins TRBV2 and TRBJ1-1, with 8 positions matching TRBD1. The CDR3 sequence is 14 residues long. Germline V lookup: CDR1 SNHLY, CDR2 FYNNEI. The ends lost 6 bases at V and 3 bases at J; junction bases unmatched: 6. CDR3 coding DNA: TGTGCCAGCAGCTCAGGGGGCGCGGACACTGAAGCTTTCTTT. Residues: CASSSGGADTEAFF.

The V gene is TRBV27, the J gene TRBJ2-3; 8 positions match TRBD1. CDR1 and CDR2 (germline): MNHEY, SMNVEV (reference sequence). After removal of 7 bases from V and 2 bases from J, the junction contained 8 bases not matched to a gene. The CDR3 runs to 15 residues. CDR3 DNA sequence: TGTGCCAGCACCTCAGGGGGCTCGGTCACAGATACGCAGTATTTT. Protein: CASTSGGSVTDTQYF.

The chain uses TRBV5-5 and TRBJ2-7; 9 bases are a match to TRBD2. Germline assignment: CDR1 SGHKS and CDR2 YYEKEE (reference sequence). The V segment lost 0 bases and the J segment 2 bases; nucleotides outside the gene matches: 3. CDR3 length: 15 residues. DNA of the CDR3: TGTGCCAGCAGCTTGGAGGCTAGCGGGGCCTACGAGCAGTACGTC. This sequence encodes CASSLEASGAYEQYV.

This clonotype was seen only a few times. The chain has TRBV7-2 and TRBJ2-5, with D possibly matching TRBD2 (6 bases). The CDR3 totals 14 residues. V was trimmed by 1 base and J by 4 bases, leaving 10 bases between them. Germline V gene sequence: CDR1 SGHTA, CDR2 FQGNSA. CDR3 in DNA: TGTGCCAGCAGCTTAGATAGGGAGGTAGAGACCCAGTACTTC. It yields the protein CASSLDREVETQYF.

The chain is built from TRBV12-3 or TRBV12-4 and TRBJ1-3, with TRBD1 as a possible D gene (6 bases). This CDR3 is built from 14 residues. V was shortened by 6 bases and J by 6 bases, with 15 bases between the two germline ends. The CDR3 nucleotides are TGTGCCAGCAGCCTCACAGGGAGCGCAAACACCATATATTTT. Amino acid sequence: CASSLTGSANTIYF.